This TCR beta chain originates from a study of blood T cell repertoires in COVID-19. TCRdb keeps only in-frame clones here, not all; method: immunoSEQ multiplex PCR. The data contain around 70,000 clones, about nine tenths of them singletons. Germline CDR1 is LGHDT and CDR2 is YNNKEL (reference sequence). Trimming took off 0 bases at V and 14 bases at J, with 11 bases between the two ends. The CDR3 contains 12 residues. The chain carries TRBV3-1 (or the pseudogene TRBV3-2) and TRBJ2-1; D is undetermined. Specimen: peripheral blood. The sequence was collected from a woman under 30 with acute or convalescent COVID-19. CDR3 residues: CASSQDGKGEFF. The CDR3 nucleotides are TGTGCCAGCAGCCAAGACGGCAAAGGAGAGTTCTTC.